The T cell receptor beta chain under discussion was sequenced for a study of T cell repertoires in cytomegalovirus infection (dated 2019 in TCRdb). Context from the whole study: Alongside well-studied HLA-B-restricted epitopes, the peptide stimulations were aimed at recently identified HLA-C-restricted CMV epitopes, whose presentation resists viral immunomodulation. Because public TCR beta signatures pointed to carriage of CMV infection together with the matching HLA type, the HLA type of each donor mattered for the analysis. Results and caveats for the whole study, not just this receptor: The ex vivo response was dominated by HLA-C-restricted CMV-specific TCR beta clonotypes, and the single most frequent clonotype in two of eight donors was supplied by these HLA-C-restricted clonotypes. In both this cohort and an independent cohort of some 350 donors, the cumulative frequency of public TCR beta family members distinguished carriers of CMV infection plus the relevant HLA type.

The treatment or condition label, as the study defines it: in vitro stimulation with specific CMV peptide epitopes to enrich CMV-specific T cells. CDR1 and CDR2 are read off the germline V gene as MDHEN and SYDVKM. V is pared back by 3 bases and J by 0 bases, with 14 bases lying between the germline termini. The CDR3, from cysteine to phenylalanine, totals 16 residues. Of the read, only the CDR3 DNA is kept; its 48 bases are in frame from base 1. A few counts support this clonotype. What this receptor recognizes is not known. No base qualities exist here, and no much larger clone lies one base off it. The sample was run on an Illumina HiSeq 1500. TCRdb applied fastp at Q25 and MiXCR to the public reads, then kept only in-frame beta chains. Rows with one shared CDR3 protein collapse into an entry with the most common genes and DNA. This sample gives almost 90,000 distinct CDR3 sequences in total; roughly 29% of them show up just once. The ten largest clones capture more than 70% of the sample.

This TCR derives from a human donor in good health (CMV status not recorded). Some clones in this sample may be carry-over from other donors' samples. Source: CD8+ T cells from cultured PBMCs, taken from culture after CMV antigen stimulation. The sequence joins TRBV28 to TRBJ1-1; the D gene is not confidently resolved. CDR3 reads: CASSFGLGIMNTEAFF. The DNA sequence follows: TGTGCCAGCAGTTTCGGACTAGGGATAATGAACACTGAAGCTTTCTTT.